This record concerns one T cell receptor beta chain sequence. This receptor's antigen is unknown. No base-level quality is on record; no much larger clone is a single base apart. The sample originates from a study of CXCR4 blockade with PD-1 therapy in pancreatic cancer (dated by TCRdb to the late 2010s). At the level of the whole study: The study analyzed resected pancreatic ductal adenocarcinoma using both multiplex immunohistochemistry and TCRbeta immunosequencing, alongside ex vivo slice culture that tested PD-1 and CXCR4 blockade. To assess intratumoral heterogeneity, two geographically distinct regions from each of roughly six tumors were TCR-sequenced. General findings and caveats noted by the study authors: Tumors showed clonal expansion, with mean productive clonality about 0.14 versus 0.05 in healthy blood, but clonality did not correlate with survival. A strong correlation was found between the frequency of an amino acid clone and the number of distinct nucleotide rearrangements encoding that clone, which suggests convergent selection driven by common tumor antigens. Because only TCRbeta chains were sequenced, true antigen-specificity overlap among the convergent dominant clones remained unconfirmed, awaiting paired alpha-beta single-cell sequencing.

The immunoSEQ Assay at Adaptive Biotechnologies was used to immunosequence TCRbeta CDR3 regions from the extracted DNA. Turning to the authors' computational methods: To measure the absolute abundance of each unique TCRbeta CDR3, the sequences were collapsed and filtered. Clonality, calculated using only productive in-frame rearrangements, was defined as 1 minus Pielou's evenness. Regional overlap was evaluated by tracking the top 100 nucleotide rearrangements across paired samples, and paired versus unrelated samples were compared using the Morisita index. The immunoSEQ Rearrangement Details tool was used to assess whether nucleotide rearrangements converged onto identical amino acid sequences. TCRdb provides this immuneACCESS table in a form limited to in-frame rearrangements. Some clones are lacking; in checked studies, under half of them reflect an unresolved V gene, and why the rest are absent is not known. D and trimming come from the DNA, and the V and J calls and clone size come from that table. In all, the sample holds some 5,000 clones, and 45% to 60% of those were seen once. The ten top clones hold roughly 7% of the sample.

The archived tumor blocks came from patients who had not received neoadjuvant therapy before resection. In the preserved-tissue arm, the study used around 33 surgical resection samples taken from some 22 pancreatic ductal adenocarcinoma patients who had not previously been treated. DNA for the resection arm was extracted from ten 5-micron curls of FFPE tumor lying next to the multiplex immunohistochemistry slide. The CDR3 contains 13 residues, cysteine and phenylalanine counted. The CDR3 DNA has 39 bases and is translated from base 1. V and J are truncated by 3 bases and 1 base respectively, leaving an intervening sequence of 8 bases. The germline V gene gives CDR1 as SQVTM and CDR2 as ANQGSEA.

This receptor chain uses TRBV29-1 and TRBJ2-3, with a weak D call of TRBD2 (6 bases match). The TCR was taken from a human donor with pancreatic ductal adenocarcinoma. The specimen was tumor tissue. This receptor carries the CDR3 CSVDREGTDTQYF. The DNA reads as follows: TGCAGCGTTGATAGGGAGGGCACAGATACGCAGTATTTT.